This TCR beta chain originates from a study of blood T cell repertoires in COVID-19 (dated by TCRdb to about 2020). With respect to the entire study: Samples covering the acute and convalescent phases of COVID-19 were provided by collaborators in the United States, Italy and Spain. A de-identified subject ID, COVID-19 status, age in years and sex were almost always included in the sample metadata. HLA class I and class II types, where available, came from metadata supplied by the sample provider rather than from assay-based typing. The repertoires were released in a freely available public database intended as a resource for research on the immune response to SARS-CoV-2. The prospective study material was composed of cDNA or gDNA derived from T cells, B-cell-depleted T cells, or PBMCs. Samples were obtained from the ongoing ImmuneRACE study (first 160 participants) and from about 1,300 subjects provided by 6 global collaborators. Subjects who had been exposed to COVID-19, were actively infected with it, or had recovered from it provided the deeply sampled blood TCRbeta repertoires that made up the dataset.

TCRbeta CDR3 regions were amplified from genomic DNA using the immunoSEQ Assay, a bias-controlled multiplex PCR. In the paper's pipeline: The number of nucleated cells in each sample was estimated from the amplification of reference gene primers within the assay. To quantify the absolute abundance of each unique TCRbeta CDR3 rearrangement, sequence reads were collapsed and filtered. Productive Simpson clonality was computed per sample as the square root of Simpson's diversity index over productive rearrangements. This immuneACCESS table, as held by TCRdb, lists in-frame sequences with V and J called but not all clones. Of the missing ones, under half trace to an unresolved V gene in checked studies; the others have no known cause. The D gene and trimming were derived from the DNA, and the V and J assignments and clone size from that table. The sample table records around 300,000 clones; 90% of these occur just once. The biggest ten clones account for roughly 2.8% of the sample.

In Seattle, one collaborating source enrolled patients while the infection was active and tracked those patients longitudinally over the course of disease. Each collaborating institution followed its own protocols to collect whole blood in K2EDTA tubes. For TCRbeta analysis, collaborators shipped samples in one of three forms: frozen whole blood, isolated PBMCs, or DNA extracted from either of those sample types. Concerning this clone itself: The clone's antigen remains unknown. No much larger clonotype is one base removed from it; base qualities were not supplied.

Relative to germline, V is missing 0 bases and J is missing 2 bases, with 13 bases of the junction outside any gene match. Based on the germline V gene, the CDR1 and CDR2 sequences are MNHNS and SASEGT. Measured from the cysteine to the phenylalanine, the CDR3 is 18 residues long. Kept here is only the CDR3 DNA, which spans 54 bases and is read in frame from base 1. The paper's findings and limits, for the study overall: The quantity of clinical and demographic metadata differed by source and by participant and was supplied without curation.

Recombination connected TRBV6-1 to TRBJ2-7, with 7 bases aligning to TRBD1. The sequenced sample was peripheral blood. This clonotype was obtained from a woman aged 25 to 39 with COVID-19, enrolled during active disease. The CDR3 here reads CASSEAQIGTAFTYEQYF. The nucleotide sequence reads TGTGCCAGCAGTGAAGCTCAGATAGGGACAGCTTTCACCTACGAGCAGTACTTC.